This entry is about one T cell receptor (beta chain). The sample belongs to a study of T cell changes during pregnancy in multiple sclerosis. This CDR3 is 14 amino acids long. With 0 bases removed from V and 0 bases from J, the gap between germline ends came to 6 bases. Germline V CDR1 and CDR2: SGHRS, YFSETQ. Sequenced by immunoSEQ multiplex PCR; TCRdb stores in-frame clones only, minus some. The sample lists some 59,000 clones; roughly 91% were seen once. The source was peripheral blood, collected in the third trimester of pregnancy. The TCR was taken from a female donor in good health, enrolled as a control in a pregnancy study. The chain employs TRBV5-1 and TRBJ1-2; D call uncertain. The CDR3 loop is CASSLDGANYGYTF. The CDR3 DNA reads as TGCGCCAGCAGCTTGGACGGAGCTAACTATGGCTACACCTTC. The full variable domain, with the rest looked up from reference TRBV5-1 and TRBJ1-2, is KAGVTQTPRYLIKTRGQQVTLSCSPISGHRSVSWYQQTPGQGLQFLFEYFSETQRNKGNFPGRFSGRQFSNSRSEMNVSTLELGDSALYLCASSLDGANYGYTFGSGTRLTVV.